This T cell receptor (beta chain) emerged from a study of T cell clones after liver transplantation. Profiled with immunoSEQ multiplex PCR; TCRdb holds only in-frame clones, not every one. The table has roughly 62,000 clones, around three quarters seen once. The sequencing used CD4+ T cells from blood, collected at the roughly 15-month timepoint. The origin of this receptor is a human patient who received a liver transplant. A subset of T cells may come from the graft donor.

CDR3: CASSPTSGGGSLQETQYF. CDR3 in DNA: TGTGCCAGCTCACCCACGTCCGGGGGAGGGTCGTTACAAGAGACCCAGTACTTC. This chain uses TRBV18 with TRBJ2-5, with 7 bases identical to TRBD2. V trimming: 3 bases; J trimming: 2 bases; junction bases outside the gene matches: 15. The CDR3 runs to 18 residues. From germline, CDR1 is KGHSH and CDR2 LQKENI. The full variable domain, with the rest looked up from reference TRBV18 and TRBJ2-5, is NAGVMQNPRHLVRRRGQEARLRCSPMKGHSHVYWYRQLPEEGLKFMVYLQKENIIDESGMPKERFSAEFPKEGPSILRIQQVVRGDSAAYFCASSPTSGGGSLQETQYFGPGTRLLVL.